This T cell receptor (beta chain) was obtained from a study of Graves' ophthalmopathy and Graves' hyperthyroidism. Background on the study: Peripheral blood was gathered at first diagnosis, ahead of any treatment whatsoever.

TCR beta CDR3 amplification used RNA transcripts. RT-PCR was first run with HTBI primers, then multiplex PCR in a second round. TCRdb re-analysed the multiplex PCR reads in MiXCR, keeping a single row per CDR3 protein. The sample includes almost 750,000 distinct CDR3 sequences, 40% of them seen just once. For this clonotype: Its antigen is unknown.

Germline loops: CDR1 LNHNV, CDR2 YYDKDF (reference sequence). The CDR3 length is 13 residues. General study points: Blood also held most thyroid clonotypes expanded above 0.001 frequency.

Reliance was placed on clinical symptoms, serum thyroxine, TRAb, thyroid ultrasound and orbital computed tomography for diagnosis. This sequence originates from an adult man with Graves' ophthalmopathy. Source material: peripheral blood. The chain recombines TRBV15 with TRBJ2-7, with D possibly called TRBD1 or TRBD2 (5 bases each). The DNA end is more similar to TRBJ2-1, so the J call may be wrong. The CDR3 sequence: CATGGTAYNEQFF. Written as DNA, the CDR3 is TGTGCCACCGGGGGAACAGCCTACAATGAGCAGTTCTTC.